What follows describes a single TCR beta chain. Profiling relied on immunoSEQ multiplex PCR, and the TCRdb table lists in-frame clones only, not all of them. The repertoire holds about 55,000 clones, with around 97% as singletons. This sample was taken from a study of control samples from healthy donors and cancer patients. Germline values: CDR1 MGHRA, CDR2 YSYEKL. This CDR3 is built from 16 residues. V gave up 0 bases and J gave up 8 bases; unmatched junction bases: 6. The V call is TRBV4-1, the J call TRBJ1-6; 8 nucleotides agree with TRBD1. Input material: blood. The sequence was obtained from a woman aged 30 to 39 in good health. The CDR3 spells CASSQDPGGAYSPLHF. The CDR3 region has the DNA TGCGCCAGCAGCCAAGACCCAGGGGGCGCTTATTCACCCCTCCACTTT.